This T cell receptor beta chain was identified in a study of blood T cell repertoires in COVID-19. Method: immunoSEQ multiplex PCR; TCRdb's copy keeps in-frame clones and lacks some. Seen here are 250,000 to 350,000 clones, more than 75% observed once, and the top ten hold around 2.5%. This clone is a singleton in its sample. The TCR sequence derives from a man aged 60 to 75 who had recovered from COVID-19. Sequencing input: PBMCs or T cells enriched from blood (not recorded which).

The CDR3 region has the DNA TGTGCCAGCAGCCCACCCGGTGTCAGGGTAGGGACCCAGTACTTC. This gives the protein CASSPPGVRVGTQYF. This chain links TRBV21-1 with TRBJ2-5; the table gives TRBD1 as D, unverified against the DNA. TRBV21-1 is deemed a pseudogene. The CDR3 consists of 15 residues.